These T cell receptor beta chains were read from a single sample in a study of T-cell memory formation after mild COVID-19. MiXCR was run by TCRdb on the 5' RACE reads, yielding one entry per CDR3 protein. Of some 340,000 distinct CDR3 sequences in the sample, 13% were seen once. What was sequenced was PBMCs or a T cell subset sorted from them (not recorded which). These receptors came from a man aged 18 to 35 who had mild COVID-19 (a few samples of this study predate the infection). Cell type and time point are not known. Each CDR3 is given with its conserved first and last residue. The order of the fields is D gene, V gene, CDR3 length, J gene, clone size, CDR3 protein, CDR3 DNA. The D gene is left open where the match is weak. Some rows mark clone size as missing; the rest say once, few, many or name a class of expanded clone.

d_call: TRBD2
v_call: TRBV11-2
cdr3_length: 15
j_call: TRBJ2-1
clone_size: -
cdr3_aa: CASSFSGGGYNEQFF
cdr3_nt: TGTGCCAGCAGCTTTAGCGGGGGGGGGTACAATGAGCAGTTCTTC

d_call: -
v_call: TRBV25-1
cdr3_length: 14
j_call: TRBJ1-6
clone_size: many
cdr3_aa: CASSEFVGHSPLHF
cdr3_nt: TGTGCCAGCAGTGAATTTGTCGGGCATTCACCCCTCCACTTT

d_call: TRBD1
v_call: TRBV24-1
cdr3_length: 16
j_call: TRBJ2-1
clone_size: -
cdr3_aa: CATSDVDRGLGDEQFF
cdr3_nt: TGTGCCACCAGTGACGTTGACAGGGGGCTTGGGGATGAGCAGTTCTTC

d_call: -
v_call: TRBV30
cdr3_length: 12
j_call: TRBJ2-3
clone_size: -
cdr3_aa: CAWSRGADTQYF
cdr3_nt: TGTGCCTGGAGTAGGGGGGCAGATACGCAGTATTTT

d_call: TRBD1
v_call: TRBV12-3/TRBV12-4
cdr3_length: 14
j_call: TRBJ2-5
clone_size: few
cdr3_aa: CASSFRQGAETQYF
cdr3_nt: TGTGCCAGCAGTTTCAGACAGGGGGCAGAGACCCAGTACTTC

d_call: TRBD1
v_call: TRBV14
cdr3_length: 17
j_call: TRBJ2-7
clone_size: few
cdr3_aa: CASSRQRGETGSYEQYF
cdr3_nt: TGTGCCAGCAGCCGCCAAAGAGGGGAGACAGGGTCCTACGAGCAGTACTTC

d_call: -
v_call: TRBV28
cdr3_length: 16
j_call: TRBJ1-2
clone_size: -
cdr3_aa: CASSQTRTAWGYGYTF
cdr3_nt: TGTGCCAGCAGCCAGACGAGGACCGCTTGGGGATATGGCTACACCTTC

d_call: TRBD1
v_call: TRBV5-6
cdr3_length: 14
j_call: TRBJ1-1
clone_size: few
cdr3_aa: CASSFVQGARGAFF
cdr3_nt: TGTGCCAGCAGCTTCGTCCAGGGGGCTAGAGGAGCTTTCTTT

d_call: -
v_call: TRBV12-3/TRBV12-4
cdr3_length: 11
j_call: TRBJ2-5
clone_size: once
cdr3_aa: CASSVGGDQYF
cdr3_nt: TGTGCCAGCAGTGTAGGAGGGGACCAGTACTTC

d_call: -
v_call: TRBV12-3/TRBV12-4
cdr3_length: 15
j_call: TRBJ1-1
clone_size: many
cdr3_aa: CASSFVRGYNTEAFF
cdr3_nt: TGTGCCAGCAGTTTCGTCCGGGGGTACAACACTGAAGCTTTCTTT

d_call: -
v_call: TRBV7-9
cdr3_length: 15
j_call: TRBJ1-6
clone_size: few
cdr3_aa: CASSFTGEQNSPLHF
cdr3_nt: TGTGCCAGCAGCTTTACCGGGGAGCAGAATTCACCCCTCCACTTT

d_call: -
v_call: TRBV7-6
cdr3_length: 15
j_call: TRBJ2-3
clone_size: few
cdr3_aa: CASSLENGVADTQYF
cdr3_nt: TGTGCCAGCAGCTTAGAAAACGGGGTTGCGGATACGCAGTATTTT

d_call: -
v_call: TRBV25-1
cdr3_length: 14
j_call: TRBJ1-4
clone_size: -
cdr3_aa: CASSELGSVEKLFF
cdr3_nt: TGTGCCAGCAGTGAATTGGGGTCCGTTGAAAAACTGTTTTTT

d_call: TRBD2
v_call: TRBV5-1
cdr3_length: 15
j_call: TRBJ2-1
clone_size: few
cdr3_aa: CASSEGLAEYNEQFF
cdr3_nt: TGCGCCAGCAGTGAGGGACTAGCGGAGTACAATGAGCAGTTCTTC

d_call: -
v_call: TRBV4-3
cdr3_length: 14
j_call: TRBJ2-6
clone_size: few
cdr3_aa: CASSQALGANVLTF
cdr3_nt: TGCGCCAGCAGCCAAGCGCTTGGGGCCAACGTCCTGACTTTC

d_call: TRBD1
v_call: TRBV4-1
cdr3_length: 16
j_call: TRBJ1-5
clone_size: -
cdr3_aa: CASSQPGQGALGPQHF
cdr3_nt: TGCGCCAGCAGCCAACCGGGACAGGGGGCTCTTGGGCCCCAGCATTTT

d_call: -
v_call: TRBV7-6
cdr3_length: 16
j_call: TRBJ1-3
clone_size: -
cdr3_aa: CASSQVGFDSGNTIYF
cdr3_nt: TGTGCCAGCAGCCAAGTGGGCTTCGACTCTGGAAACACCATATATTTT

d_call: -
v_call: TRBV12-3/TRBV12-4
cdr3_length: 13
j_call: TRBJ1-5
clone_size: -
cdr3_aa: CASGGQTHQPQHF
cdr3_nt: TGTGCCAGCGGGGGCCAGACCCACCAGCCCCAGCATTTT

d_call: -
v_call: TRBV6-5
cdr3_length: 15
j_call: TRBJ1-1
clone_size: -
cdr3_aa: CASSYDGVGGTEAFF
cdr3_nt: TGTGCCAGCAGTTACGACGGTGTTGGGGGCACTGAAGCTTTCTTT

d_call: -
v_call: TRBV27
cdr3_length: 13
j_call: TRBJ2-7
clone_size: few
cdr3_aa: CASSFGVLYEQYF
cdr3_nt: TGTGCCAGCAGTTTCGGGGTACTCTACGAGCAGTACTTC

d_call: -
v_call: TRBV12-3/TRBV12-4
cdr3_length: 12
j_call: TRBJ2-1
clone_size: -
cdr3_aa: CASSFRRDEQFF
cdr3_nt: TGTGCCAGCAGTTTTCGGAGGGACGAGCAGTTCTTC

d_call: -
v_call: TRBV15
cdr3_length: 15
j_call: TRBJ2-7
clone_size: -
cdr3_aa: CATSRVGRSSYEQYF
cdr3_nt: TGTGCCACCAGCAGAGTGGGGAGGAGCTCCTACGAGCAGTACTTC

d_call: TRBD2
v_call: TRBV7-9
cdr3_length: 15
j_call: TRBJ2-3
clone_size: -
cdr3_aa: CASRHLTSAWDTQYF
cdr3_nt: TGTGCCAGCAGGCATCTGACTAGCGCGTGGGATACGCAGTATTTT

d_call: TRBD1
v_call: TRBV19
cdr3_length: 16
j_call: TRBJ2-1
clone_size: few
cdr3_aa: CASSISGTGGYNEQFF
cdr3_nt: TGTGCCAGTAGTATAAGCGGGACAGGGGGCTACAATGAGCAGTTCTTC

d_call: -
v_call: TRBV9
cdr3_length: 15
j_call: TRBJ2-3
clone_size: few
cdr3_aa: CASSGRWVHTDTQYF
cdr3_nt: TGTGCCAGCAGTGGGAGGTGGGTCCACACAGATACGCAGTATTTT

d_call: -
v_call: TRBV6-4
cdr3_length: 13
j_call: TRBJ1-2
clone_size: few
cdr3_aa: CASSDRQTGGYTF
cdr3_nt: TGTGCCAGCAGTGACCGACAGACAGGTGGCTACACCTTC

d_call: -
v_call: TRBV20-1
cdr3_length: 13
j_call: TRBJ2-5
clone_size: -
cdr3_aa: CSASVANQETQYF
cdr3_nt: TGCAGTGCTAGTGTCGCTAACCAAGAGACCCAGTACTTC

d_call: -
v_call: TRBV7-8
cdr3_length: 14
j_call: TRBJ1-5
clone_size: -
cdr3_aa: CASSPNTPGGPQHF
cdr3_nt: TGTGCCAGCAGTCCCAACACGCCCGGAGGACCCCAGCATTTT

d_call: TRBD1
v_call: TRBV18
cdr3_length: 13
j_call: TRBJ1-1
clone_size: many
cdr3_aa: CASSEDRDTEAFF
cdr3_nt: TGTGCCAGCTCAGAGGACAGGGACACTGAAGCTTTCTTT

d_call: -
v_call: TRBV21-1
cdr3_length: 14
j_call: TRBJ2-7
clone_size: few
cdr3_aa: CASSKAMRGYEQYF
cdr3_nt: TGTGCCAGCAGCAAAGCAATGAGGGGCTACGAGCAGTACTTC

d_call: TRBD1
v_call: TRBV3-1
cdr3_length: 15
j_call: TRBJ1-5
clone_size: -
cdr3_aa: CASSQGTGSNQPQHF
cdr3_nt: TGTGCCAGCAGCCAAGGGACAGGGAGCAATCAGCCCCAGCATTTT